The present entry profiles one T cell receptor beta chain with its context. The V end was cut by 3 bases, the J end by 2 bases, with 9 bases between. Germline V lookup: CDR1 SGHRS, CDR2 YFSETQ. CDR3 length: 14 residues. This sample stems from a study of blood T cell repertoires in COVID-19. Original processing notes: Estimation of nucleated cell counts was performed using reference gene primer amplification. Assay used: immunoSEQ multiplex PCR; TCRdb lists only in-frame clones, some missing. V, J and clone size were drawn from that table, and D and trimming were deduced from the DNA. Among around 94,000 clones listed, 70% to 90% were seen once.

This chain links TRBV5-1 with TRBJ1-5, with no clear D. Sequencing used peripheral blood. This clonotype was obtained from a man aged 45-60 years with active COVID-19. Written as DNA, the CDR3 is TGCGCCAGCAGCTCGGGAGAGGGCAATCAGCCCCAGCATTTT. The encoded protein is CASSSGEGNQPQHF. Drawing the rest from reference TRBV5-1 and TRBJ1-5, the complete variable domain is KAGVTQTPRYLIKTRGQQVTLSCSPISGHRSVSWYQQTPGQGLQFLFEYFSETQRNKGNFPGRFSGRQFSNSRSEMNVSTLELGDSALYLCASSSGEGNQPQHFGDGTRLSIL.